The entry that follows covers one TCR beta chain sequence. Its cognate antigen is unknown. Using its own MiXCR run on the reads, TCRdb lists one record per CDR3 protein. This sample yields fewer than 300,000 distinct CDR3 sequences, of which roughly 23% are seen a single time; roughly 13% belongs to the top ten. The data stem from a study of T cell repertoires in cytomegalovirus infection. As for the study in general: CMV infection plus the matching HLA type was flagged by public TCR beta signatures.

Regarding the study as a whole: Dominating the ex vivo response were HLA-C-restricted CMV-specific TCR beta clonotypes. Carriers of CMV plus the relevant HLA were identified by cumulative public TCR beta family frequency.

The sequence derives from a human donor in good health (CMV status not recorded). Some clones in this sample may be carry-over from other donors' samples. The source material was PBMCs.

The CDR3 sequence: CASTFQRSTEAFF. The CDR3 nucleotides read TGTGCCAGCACTTTTCAGAGGAGCACTGAAGCTTTCTTT. V and J are TRBV12-3 or TRBV12-4 and TRBJ1-1, with unresolved D. This CDR3 is built from 13 residues. With 7 bases removed from V and 4 bases from J, the gap between germline ends came to 13 bases.